Included here is one TCR beta chain sequence, with context. What it binds is unknown. The record originates from a study of cytomegalovirus exposure and HLA in healthy donors. Regarding the study as a whole: Later analysis showed TCR association rates varying by HLA locus, highest for DRB1 and lowest for HLA-C.

In germline, CDR1 is SGHAT, CDR2 FQNNGV. The CDR3 consists of 14 residues. Between the trimmed V and J ends, which lost 2 bases and 6 bases, there was a span of 13 bases. The PCR contained 60 Vbeta and 13 Jbeta primers. TCRdb's copy holds only in-frame clones and misses some; the assay was immunoSEQ multiplex PCR. Of around 91,000 clones in the sample, 70% to 85% were seen once. Sample: PBMCs. The J gene is TRBJ1-1, the V gene TRBV11-2, with TRBD1 as a possible D gene (6 bases). The receptor was isolated from a man younger than 35 in good health and CMV-seronegative. The CDR3 here is CASSLSQGYSEAFF. Written as DNA, the CDR3 is TGTGCCAGCAGCTTATCCCAGGGGTACTCTGAAGCTTTCTTT. Full variable domain (remainder filled in from reference TRBV11-2 and TRBJ1-1): EAGVAQSPRYKIIEKRQSVAFWCNPISGHATLYWYQQILGQGPKLLIQFQNNGVVDDSQLPKDRFSAERLKGVDSTLKIQPAKLEDSAVYLCASSLSQGYSEAFFGQGTRLTVV.